The source of this T cell receptor (beta chain) is a study of CXCR3-negative and CXCR3-positive naive CD8 T cells. Libraries of TRB cDNA were made by 5' RACE and carried UMIs. One entry per CDR3 protein, without DNA, is what TCRdb gives after re-calling the 5' RACE reads. Listed are approximately 5,400 distinct CDR3 sequences; 1% to 1.5% falls within the top ten. Every individual CD8+ T cell subset underwent sorting in triplicate at more than 250,000 cells apiece. This clonotype shows up as medium-sized by frequency. What it binds is unknown. This CDR3 is built from 15 residues. Germline CDR1 and CDR2: SQVTM and ANQGSEA. General observations from the study: Naive CXCR3-negative cells resembled naive CXCR3-positive cells in TRBV-TRBJ usage; memory cells differed.

The rearrangement links TRBV29-1 to TRBJ2-1; TCRdb names TRBD2, which stays unverified in the absence of DNA. The receptor was isolated from a human donor in good health. Some clones in this sample may be carry-over from other donors' samples. The sample consisted of naive CXCR3- CD8+ T cells from blood. Subset noted: CD45RO-CCR7+CD27+CD95- naive CD8+ T cells lacking CXCR3 (TNR3-). The CDR3 reads CSVEGGRGRSNEQFF.